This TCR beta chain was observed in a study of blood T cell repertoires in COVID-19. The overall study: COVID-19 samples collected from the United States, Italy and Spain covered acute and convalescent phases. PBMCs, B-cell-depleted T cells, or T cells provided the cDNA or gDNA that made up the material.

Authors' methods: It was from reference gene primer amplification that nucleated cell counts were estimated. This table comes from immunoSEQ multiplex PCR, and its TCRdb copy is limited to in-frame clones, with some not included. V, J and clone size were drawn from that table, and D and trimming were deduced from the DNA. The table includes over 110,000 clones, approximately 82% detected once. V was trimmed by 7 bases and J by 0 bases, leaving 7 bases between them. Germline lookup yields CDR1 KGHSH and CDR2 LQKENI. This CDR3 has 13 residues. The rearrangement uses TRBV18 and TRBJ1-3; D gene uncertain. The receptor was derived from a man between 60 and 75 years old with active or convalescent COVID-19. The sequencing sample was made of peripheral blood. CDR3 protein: CASFPGSGNTIYF. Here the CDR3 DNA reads TGTGCCAGCTTTCCGGGCTCTGGAAACACCATATATTTT. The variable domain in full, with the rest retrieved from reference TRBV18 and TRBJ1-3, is NAGVMQNPRHLVRRRGQEARLRCSPMKGHSHVYWYRQLPEEGLKFMVYLQKENIIDESGMPKERFSAEFPKEGPSILRIQQVVRGDSAAYFCASFPGSGNTIYFGEGSWLTVV.